These 6 T cell receptor beta chains share one sample of origin, sequenced in a study of T cells after somatic rescue of genetic block. Produced via immunoSEQ multiplex PCR; TCRdb's table is partial and in-frame only. The table includes 70,000 or so clones, approximately 90% detected once. Material for sequencing was peripheral blood mononuclear cells (PBMCs). The source of these receptors is a man in his forties.

The genes are TRBV25-1 and TRBJ1-3, with 8 bases that match TRBD1. The V gene's germline CDR1 is MGHDK and CDR2 SYGVNS. V was pared by 8 bases and J by 0 bases, with 12 bases of the junction left unmatched. The CDR3 loop spans 17 amino acids. CDR3 nucleotides: TGTGCCAGCCCTGAATTCGACAGGGGATCCTCTGGAAACACCATATATTTT. Its translation: CASPEFDRGSSGNTIYF.

V gene TRBV9 combines with J gene TRBJ2-7; D is possibly TRBD2 (6 bases). This CDR3 is 13 amino acids long. V lost 7 bases and J 2 bases, leaving 13 bases between the germline ends. Germline CDR1 reads SGDLS; CDR2 reads YYNGEE. CDR3 region: CASGAGTTYEQYF. As DNA, the CDR3 is TGTGCCAGCGGGGCGGGAACTACCTACGAGCAGTACTTC.

The chain uses TRBV7-9 and TRBJ1-2, with 9 bases matching TRBD1. With V trimmed by 6 bases and J by 7 bases, 6 bases remained unmatched. This CDR3 has 13 residues. Germline CDR1 SEHNR, CDR2 FQNEAQ (reference sequence). The CDR3 DNA reads as TGTGCCAGCAGTCGCACAGGGGGCGCTGGCTACACCTTC. Its translation: CASSRTGGAGYTF.

The rearrangement uses TRBV2 and TRBJ1-2; D possibly corresponds to TRBD1 (5 bases). The germline V gene encodes CDR1 SNHLY and CDR2 FYNNEI. This CDR3 is 16 amino acids long. With 3 bases removed from V and 7 bases from J, the gap between germline ends came to 21 bases. The CDR3 region is CASSDGETVAVGGYTF. CDR3 DNA sequence: TGTGCCAGCAGTGACGGTGAGACAGTAGCAGTCGGTGGCTACACCTTC.

This chain connects TRBV27 to TRBJ2-2; weak D call: TRBD1 (5 bases). The CDR3 length is 14 residues. V shed 6 bases and J shed 4 bases, with 12 bases lying between them. The V gene's germline CDR1 is MNHEY and CDR2 SMNVEV (reference sequence). CDR3 DNA sequence: TGTGCCAGCAGGGGCAGGGATGGCACCGGGGAGCTGTTTTTT. Translating it yields CASRGRDGTGELFF.

This chain links TRBV10-1 with TRBJ2-3; the match to TRBD2 covers 13 bases. The V gene end was trimmed by 8 bases and the J gene end by 0 bases; junction bases not matched to a gene: 2. This CDR3 contains 15 residues. CDR1 is WNHNN and CDR2 is SYGVQD in the germline V gene (reference sequence). CDR3 sequence reads: CASGGLAGSTDTQYF. CDR3 nucleotides: TGCGCCAGCGGGGGACTAGCGGGGAGCACAGATACGCAGTATTTT.